This note documents a single TCR beta chain sequence. Its antigen remains unidentified. Per-base quality was not reported, and no clone a single base away is much larger than it. In total, just over 650 healthy bone marrow donors made up the cohort. At the time of sampling, all cohort members were nominally healthy, though unrecorded immune exposures were likely present. The donor was CMV seropositive and was included in the group of 250 to 350 seropositive cohort members. A peripheral blood sample was provided by each donor, and peripheral blood mononuclear cells were used for TCR beta sequencing. Genomic DNA extraction from the blood cell samples was performed with the Qiagen DNeasy Blood Extraction Kit. The data originate from a study of cytomegalovirus exposure and HLA in healthy donors (dated by TCRdb to about 2017). For the wider study: An earlier analysis of a few hundred of the donors reported 276 Gb of sequence data and some 110 million unique TCR beta sequences obtained from about 179 million T cells. Both class I and class II loci were covered by HLA typing, at four-digit resolution. Every discovery cohort repertoire had been produced on one sequencing platform. Because of strong linkage in the cohort, a handful of DR-DQ haplotypes were treated as single units for association and clustering. The study aimed to test whether signatures of past pathogen exposure could be identified by cataloging public T cell receptors. Typing coverage differed by locus: A, B, C, DRB1 and DQB1 were typed in roughly 620-630 donors, DQA1 in 500 to 550, DPA1 in 600 to 610, and DPB1 in just under 480. Along with the roughly 670-subject first cohort, a separate validation cohort of around 110 different subjects was used. To decide whether each TCR beta V gene segment behaved as functional or pseudogenic, an earlier analysis of approximately 600 of the donors relied on high-throughput TCR beta sequencing. The later analysis used no new phenotypic data to find candidate immune exposures, relying instead on TCR beta sequences and their occurrence across donors. A later genetic analysis used genome-wide SNP genotypes for about three fifths of the roughly 700 donors, treating that subset as a discovery cohort. Donor age, sex, ethnicity and CMV serostatus were compiled together with the repertoire data. Of the 300 to 500 genotyped donors, 81% were placed in the genetic ancestry cluster associated with self-reported Caucasian donors. Among a few hundred genotyped donors of the cohort, an average of 235,054 unique TCR beta nucleotide sequences were sequenced per donor, 15% to 20% of them non-productive. To study patterns of TCR occurrence, a later analysis re-analyzed previously published TCR beta repertoires from 650 to 750 donors and added high-resolution HLA genotyping. Roughly 300 gigabases of sequencing data and approximately 80 million unique TCR sequences were included in an early release covering around 600 HLA-typed donors. The study combined high-throughput TCR immunosequencing, statistical association of individual TCRs with disease status, and machine learning to predict cytomegalovirus infection status. The T cell repertoires of 550 to 850 subjects were profiled by immunosequencing and related to cytomegalovirus serostatus.

Libraries were built with the immunoSEQ multiplex PCR assay. The multiplex PCR relied on a mix of 60 forward primers for TCR Vbeta segments and 13 reverse primers for TCR Jbeta segments. A multiplex PCR assay on genomic DNA amplified the CDR3 region of rearranged TCR beta genes. On the Illumina HiSeq System, the amplified TCR beta libraries were sequenced as 87-base-pair reads. In the original analysis: In a later analysis, tens of millions of unique TCR beta chains were counted across the 650 to 700 repertoires, and roughly 11 million of these chains were shared by at least two donors. Raw reads were error-corrected and collapsed into unique sequences with a nearest-neighbor algorithm that merged closely related sequences to remove PCR and sequencing errors. CDR3 sequences were aligned to IMGT reference sequences to assign V, D and J gene segments. For a sequence to be retained, a match of at least six nucleotides to both a V gene segment and a J gene segment was required. A rearrangement counted as productive if the CDR3 had no stop codons and remained in frame with V and J, and every other rearrangement counted as non-productive. CDR3 was defined by IMGT convention, running from the second conserved V-encoded cysteine to the conserved J-encoded phenylalanine. The earlier analysis of approximately 500 of the donors excluded sequences that lacked an unambiguous match to a single V gene segment. An earlier analysis of fewer than 750 of the donors called V segments functional above 56.7% productive rearrangements and segregating when the between-donor standard deviation exceeded 5%. To diagnose cytomegalovirus status from the catalog of TCR beta chain sequences, a statistical classification framework was built. In a later analysis, V and J genes were assigned by comparing TCR nucleotide sequences against IMGT/GENE-DB human TR gene sequences. A later analysis assigned CDR3 sequences and most-parsimonious VDJ recombination scenarios with the TCRdist pipeline. In a later analysis, each TCR beta chain was defined by its CDR3 amino acid sequence together with its V-gene family, and reads without a unique V-gene family were excluded. A later analysis removed 592 highly shared, low-generation-probability nucleotide sequences to deal with suspected cross-contamination and a sequencing artifact. In a later analysis, a clonal expansion index for each public chain was calculated from normalized within-repertoire ranks of inferred template counts. In a later analysis, generation probabilities were computed using a VDJ recombination model fitted to out-of-frame rearrangements, and the results were checked against IGoR. In a later analysis, TCR-TCR, TCR-HLA and TCR-CMV co-occurrence was scored with hypergeometric tests, and a repertoire-size bias correction was applied to TCR pairs. In a later analysis, false discovery rates were estimated by permuting HLA or CMV assignments 20 times. In a later analysis, co-occurring TCRs were grouped with DBSCAN, and TCRdist sequence similarity was added when clustering was performed within HLA-allele-positive subsets. Repertoires with fewer than 30,000 or more than 120,000 public chains were left out of co-occurrence clustering, as were four to six repertoires with anomalous nucleotide sharing. Imported from immuneACCESS, the table was reduced by TCRdb to in-frame sequences with V and J called. These copies leave out some clones; in studies compared against another copy, an unresolved V gene accounts for under half, and the cause of the remainder is not known. Clone size and the V and J calls come from that table; the DNA yielded D and trimming. For this sample the table gives fewer than 200,000 clones, of which 60% to 80% were detected only once. The top ten clones comprise over 2.5% of the sample.

The paper as a whole reports these results and caveats: In this cohort, only TCR beta chains were sequenced, and detectable features were limited by the absence of alpha or paired-chain data. Most CMV-associated TCR beta chains appeared to be HLA-restricted in a later analysis, and the HLA associations seemed to be driven largely by CMV exposure. In a later genetic analysis, fewer N-insertions in productive TCRs were reported among donors in an Asian-associated ancestry cluster than the 666-donor mean. According to the authors, the approach could potentially be generalized to other disease states and immunological phenotypes. Presence/absence analyses assumed roughly uniform sequencing depth across donors, an assumption that may not hold. Specific HLA alleles were associated with over 15,000 TCR beta sequences at a false discovery rate of 0.05 in a later analysis. In vitro tests confirmed that a few of the cytomegalovirus-associated TCR beta chains recognize cytomegalovirus antigens. A further reported finding was that TCR beta sequences accurately predicted the HLA-A and HLA-B alleles for most subjects in the first cohort. Linkage disequilibrium might explain the correlated functional status among segregating V segments, but an unknown experimental factor could not be ruled out. In a later analysis, TCR association rates were found to vary across HLA loci, with the most associated TCRs seen for DRB1 alleles and the fewest for HLA-C alleles. Because counts were too low, 15 to 20 rarely observed V segments, including chromosome 9 orphons, were excluded from the earlier analysis of 587 of the donors. Broadly in line with IMGT annotations, most TCR beta V segments showed up in productive rearrangements about 87% or about 30% of the time in an earlier analysis of approximately 600 of the donors. The study gave a list of 150 to 200 TCR beta chains associated with cytomegalovirus. In a later analysis, several top co-occurrence clusters were reported to appear linked to parvovirus B19, influenza, CMV and Epstein-Barr virus. CMV serostatus was the only immune exposure information available for the cohort. A later analysis found that HLA-associated TCR beta chains were more clonally expanded and had lower generation probabilities than equally common non-associated chains. Because HLA typing was missing for some donors at each locus, association tests included only the typed subset. Across donors, most TCR sequences were observed very rarely, whereas some public TCRs were present in many individuals. A later genetic analysis associated a missense DCLRE1C variant with V-gene and J-gene trimming of TCR beta chains, and an independent cohort replicated the association. A cluster of highly shared sequence variants was judged likely to be a technical artifact of the sequencing pipeline. Cytomegalovirus status was reported to be diagnosed by the classifier with high specificity and sensitivity in both the original and validation cohorts. When HLA alleles, especially DR and DQ, strongly co-occurred, TCR associations were difficult to assign to individual alleles.

The TCR sequence derives from a woman aged 40 to 50 in good health and CMV-seropositive. What was sequenced was PBMCs.

The sequenced DNA is TGTGCCAGCAGTCGGGGGTCTAATGAAAAACTGTTTTTT. This sequence encodes CASSRGSNEKLFF. Rearrangement joined TRBV6-5 to TRBJ1-4; a weak D assignment points to TRBD1 (5 bases agree). CDR1 MNHEY and CDR2 SVGAGI were looked up in the germline V gene. The V and J ends are trimmed by 5 bases and 3 bases, leaving 7 bases between them. The CDR3 goes from the cysteine to the phenylalanine over 13 residues. Just the 39-base CDR3 DNA is kept, in frame starting at base 1.